This entry features one TCR beta chain sequence. CDR1 is MGHRA and CDR2 is YSYEKL in the germline V gene. The CDR3 is 15 amino acids. V lost 5 bases and J 2 bases, leaving 12 bases between the germline ends. The data originate from a study of cytomegalovirus exposure and HLA in healthy donors. 60 Vbeta and 13 Jbeta primers were used in PCR. Only in-frame clones appear in the TCRdb table, and some are missing; sequencing was by immunoSEQ multiplex PCR. The sample consists of about 110,000 clones, roughly 80% of them appearing once. This rearrangement joins TRBV4-1 to TRBJ1-4, with D perhaps matching TRBD1 (6 bases). This clonotype was obtained from a man aged 25-40 years in good health and CMV-seropositive. Sequencing used PBMCs. In DNA form, the CDR3 reads TGCGCCAGCAGCTCCCAAACAGGGACTAATGAAAAACTGTTTTTT. It specifies CASSSQTGTNEKLFF.